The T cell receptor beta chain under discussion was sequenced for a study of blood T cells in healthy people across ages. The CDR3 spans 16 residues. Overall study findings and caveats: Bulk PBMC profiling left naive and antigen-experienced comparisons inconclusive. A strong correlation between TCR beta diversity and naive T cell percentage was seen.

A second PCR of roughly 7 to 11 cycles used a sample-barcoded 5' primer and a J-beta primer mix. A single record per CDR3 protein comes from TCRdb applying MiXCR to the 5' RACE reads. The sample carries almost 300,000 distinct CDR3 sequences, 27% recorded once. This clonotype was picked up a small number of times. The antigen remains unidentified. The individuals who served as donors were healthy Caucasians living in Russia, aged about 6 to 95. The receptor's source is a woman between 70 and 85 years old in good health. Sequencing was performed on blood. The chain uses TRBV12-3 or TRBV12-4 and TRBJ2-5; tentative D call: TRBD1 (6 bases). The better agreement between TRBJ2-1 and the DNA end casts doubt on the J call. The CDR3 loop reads CASSPQSGQLNNEQFF. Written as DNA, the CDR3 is TGTGCCAGCAGTCCACAGTCAGGACAGCTAAACAATGAGCAGTTCTTC.